A single sample is the source of the 7 T cell receptor beta chains below, sequenced in a study of metastatic and nonmetastatic thyroid tumors. Using MiXCR, TCRdb re-called clones from the PCR reads. The data hold tens of thousands of clones, with 3.5% to 5% observed a single time. Each patient went into thyroid surgery without having received any treatment. The sample consisted of blood. The receptors here all came from a female donor with papillary thyroid cancer or a benign thyroid nodule (not recorded which). Some clones in this sample may be carry-over from other donors' samples.

The chain uses TRBV12-5 and TRBJ2-7, with 7 bases identical to TRBD2. The trim removed 3 bases at V and 2 bases at J, leaving 13 bases unmatched. CDR1 is LGHNT, CDR2 FRNRAP, per germline. This CDR3 comprises 17 residues. DNA for the CDR3: TGTGCTAGTGGTTTCCAAGGAGGAACGACTAGCCCCTACGAGCAGTACTTC. Protein product: CASGFQGGTTSPYEQYF.

This sequence joins TRBV6-4 and TRBJ1-3; D is possibly TRBD1 (5 bases). CDR3 size: 15 residues. In germline, CDR1 is MRHNA, CDR2 SNTAGT. The V gene lost 7 bases and the J gene lost 0 bases, with 13 bases spanning the gap. The CDR3 reads CASNPTGISGNTIYF. DNA of the CDR3: TGTGCCAGCAACCCTACAGGAATCTCTGGAAACACCATATATTTT.

The rearrangement links TRBV13 to TRBJ2-2; a weak D match, TRBD2 (5 bases). Trimming removed 5 bases from V and 2 bases from J, with 12 bases in between. The CDR3 runs 15 residues. CDR1 is PRHDT, CDR2 FYEKMQ, per germline (reference sequence). Written as DNA, the CDR3 is TGTGCCAGCAGCCCGAGGGTGGGCAACACCGGGGAGCTGTTTTTT. The encoded protein is CASSPRVGNTGELFF.

This clone was counted only a few times. The chain uses TRBV6-1 and TRBJ1-3; D remains unclear. CDR3 size: 14 residues. Germline CDR1 and CDR2: MNHNS and SASEGT. Deletions cut 8 bases from V and 0 bases from J, with 11 bases between. The CDR3 region has the DNA TGTGCCAGCGCGGTCCCGGGCTCTGGAAACACCATATATTTT. Translating gives CASAVPGSGNTIYF.

This clone was seen at least ten times. The rearrangement joins TRBV11-2 to TRBJ2-2; no firm D call. CDR3 length equals 14 residues. Germline V gene data show CDR1 as SGHAT and CDR2 as FQNNGV. The germline V and J ends were trimmed by 0 bases and 7 bases, with 9 bases remaining between them. The CDR3 nucleotides are TGTGCCAGCAGCTTAGATTTAGGTCACGGGGAGCTGTTTTTT. Translating it yields CASSLDLGHGELFF.

This clone was detected only a few times. CDR3 residues: CASSPKQGLGGELFF. The CDR3 DNA reads TGTGCCAGCAGTCCCAAACAGGGGTTGGGCGGGGAGCTGTTTTTT. The chain employs TRBV6-2 or TRBV6-3 and TRBJ2-2; 7 bases line up with TRBD1. V trimming: 5 bases; J trimming: 7 bases; junction bases outside the gene matches: 10. The CDR3 totals 15 residues. CDR1 and CDR2 (germline): MNHEY, SVGEGT.

Regarding this clone: An end of the junction differs from the germline gene, which may be a read error. V gene TRBV2 combines with J gene TRBJ2-1, with D hard to call. Germline assignment: CDR1 SNHLY and CDR2 FYNNEI. This CDR3 has 15 residues. CDR3 coding DNA: TGTGCCAGCAGTGAAAAGGAGTCATCCTGCAATGAGCAGTTCTTC. The encoded protein is CASSEKESSCNEQFF.